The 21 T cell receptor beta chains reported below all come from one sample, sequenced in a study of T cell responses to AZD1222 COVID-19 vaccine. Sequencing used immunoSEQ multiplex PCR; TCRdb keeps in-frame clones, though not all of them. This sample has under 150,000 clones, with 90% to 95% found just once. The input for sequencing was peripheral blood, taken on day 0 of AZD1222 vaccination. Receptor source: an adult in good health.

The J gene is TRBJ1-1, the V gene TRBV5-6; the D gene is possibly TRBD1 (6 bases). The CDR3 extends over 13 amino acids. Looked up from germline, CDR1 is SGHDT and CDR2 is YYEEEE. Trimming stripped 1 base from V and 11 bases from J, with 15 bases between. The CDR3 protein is CASSLLAGGEAFF. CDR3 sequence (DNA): TGTGCCAGCAGCTTGCTGGCCGGGGGCGAGGCTTTCTTT. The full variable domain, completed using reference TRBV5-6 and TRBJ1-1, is DAGVTQSPTHLIKTRGQQVTLRCSPKSGHDTVSWYQQALGQGPQFIFQYYEEEERQRGNFPDRFSGHQFPNYSSELNVNALLLGDSALYLCASSLLAGGEAFFGQGTRLTVV.

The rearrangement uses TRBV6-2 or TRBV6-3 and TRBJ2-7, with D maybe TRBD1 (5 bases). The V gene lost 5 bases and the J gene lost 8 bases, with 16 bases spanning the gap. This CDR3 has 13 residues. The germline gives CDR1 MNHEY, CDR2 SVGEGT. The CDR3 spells CASSRSGPLKQYF. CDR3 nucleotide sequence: TGTGCCAGCAGTCGTTCAGGGCCACTCAAGCAGTACTTC.

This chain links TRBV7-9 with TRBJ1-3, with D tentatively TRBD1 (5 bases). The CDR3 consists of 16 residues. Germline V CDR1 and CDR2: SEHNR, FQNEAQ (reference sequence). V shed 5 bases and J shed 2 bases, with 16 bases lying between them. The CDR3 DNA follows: TGTGCCAGCAGCCTCCGTGGCGGGGCCCCTGGAAACACCATATATTTT. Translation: CASSLRGGAPGNTIYF.

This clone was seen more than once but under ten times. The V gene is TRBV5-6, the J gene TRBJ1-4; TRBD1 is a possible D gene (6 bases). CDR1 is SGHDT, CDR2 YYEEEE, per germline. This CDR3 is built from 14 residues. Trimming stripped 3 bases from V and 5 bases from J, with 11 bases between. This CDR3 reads CASSWGRGNEKLFF. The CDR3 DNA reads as TGTGCCAGCAGCTGGGGCAGGGGAAATGAAAAACTGTTTTTT.

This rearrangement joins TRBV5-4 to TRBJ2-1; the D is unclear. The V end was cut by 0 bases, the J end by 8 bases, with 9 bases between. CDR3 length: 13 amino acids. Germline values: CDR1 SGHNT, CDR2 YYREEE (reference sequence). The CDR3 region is CASSLVFGDEQFF. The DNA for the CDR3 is TGTGCCAGCAGCTTGGTTTTTGGGGATGAGCAGTTCTTC.

The CDR3 here is CASSLAVGTETQYF. Here the CDR3 DNA reads TGCGCCAGCAGCTTGGCGGTGGGGACCGAGACCCAGTACTTC. The chain has TRBV5-1 and TRBJ2-5; the D call may be TRBD1 or TRBD2 (5 bases each). The CDR3 is 14 amino acids. V lost 0 bases, J lost 5 bases, and 11 bases lay in between. Germline V gives CDR1 SGHRS, CDR2 YFSETQ.

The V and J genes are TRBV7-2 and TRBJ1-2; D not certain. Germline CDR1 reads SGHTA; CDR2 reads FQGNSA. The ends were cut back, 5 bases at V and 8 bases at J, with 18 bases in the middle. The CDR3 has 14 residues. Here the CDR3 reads CASSLSIGSRGYTF. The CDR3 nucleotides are TGTGCCAGCAGCCTCAGTATCGGGAGTCGCGGCTACACCTTC. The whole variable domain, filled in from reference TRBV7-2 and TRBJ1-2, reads GAGVSQSPSNKVTEKGKDVELRCDPISGHTALYWYRQSLGQGLEFLIYFQGNSAPDKSGLPSDRFSAERTGGSVSTLTIQRTQQEDSAVYLCASSLSIGSRGYTFGSGTRLTVV.

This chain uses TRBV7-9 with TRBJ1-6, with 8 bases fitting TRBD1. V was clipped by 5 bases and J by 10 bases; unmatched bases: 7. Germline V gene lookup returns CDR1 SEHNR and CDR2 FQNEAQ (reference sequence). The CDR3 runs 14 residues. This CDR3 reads CASSPTGESSPLHF. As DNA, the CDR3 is TGTGCCAGCAGCCCGACAGGGGAAAGCTCACCCCTCCACTTT.

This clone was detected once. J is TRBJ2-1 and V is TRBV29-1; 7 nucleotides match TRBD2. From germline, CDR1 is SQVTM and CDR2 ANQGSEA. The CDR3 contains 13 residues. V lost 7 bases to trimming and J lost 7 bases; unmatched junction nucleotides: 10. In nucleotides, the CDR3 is TGCAGCGCCACCAGCGGGATCTGGAATGAGCAGTTCTTC. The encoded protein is CSATSGIWNEQFF.

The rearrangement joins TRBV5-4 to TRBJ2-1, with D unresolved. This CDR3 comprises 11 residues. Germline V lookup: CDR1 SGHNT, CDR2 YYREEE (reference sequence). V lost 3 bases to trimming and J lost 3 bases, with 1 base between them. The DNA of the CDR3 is TGTGCCAGCAGCTACTACAATGAGCAGTTCTTC. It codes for CASSYYNEQFF.

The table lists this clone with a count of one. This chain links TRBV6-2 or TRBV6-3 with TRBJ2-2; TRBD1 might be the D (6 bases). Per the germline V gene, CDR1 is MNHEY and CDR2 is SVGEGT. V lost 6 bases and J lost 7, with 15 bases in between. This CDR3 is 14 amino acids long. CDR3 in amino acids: CASSRTGLFGELFF. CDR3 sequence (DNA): TGTGCCAGCAGCCGTACAGGGTTGTTCGGGGAGCTGTTTTTT.

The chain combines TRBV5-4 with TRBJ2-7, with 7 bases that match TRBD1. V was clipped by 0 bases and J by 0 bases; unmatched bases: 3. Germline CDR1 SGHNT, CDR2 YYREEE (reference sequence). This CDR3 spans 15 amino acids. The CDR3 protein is CASSLGRQGSYEQYF. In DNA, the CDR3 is TGTGCCAGCAGCTTGGGACGACAGGGCTCCTACGAGCAGTACTTC.

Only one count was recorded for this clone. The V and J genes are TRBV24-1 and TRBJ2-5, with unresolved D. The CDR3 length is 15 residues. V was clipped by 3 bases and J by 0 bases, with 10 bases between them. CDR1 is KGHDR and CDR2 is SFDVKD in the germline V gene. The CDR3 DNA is TGTGCCACCAGTGATCCAGACTCCTACCAAGAGACCCAGTACTTC. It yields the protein CATSDPDSYQETQYF.

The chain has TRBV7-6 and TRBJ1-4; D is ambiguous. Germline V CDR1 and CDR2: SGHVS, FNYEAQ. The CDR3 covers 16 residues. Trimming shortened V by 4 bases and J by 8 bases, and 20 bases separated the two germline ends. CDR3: CASSSQPRGIGEKLFF. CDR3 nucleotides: TGTGCCAGCAGCTCGCAACCTAGAGGAATCGGCGAAAAACTGTTTTTT.

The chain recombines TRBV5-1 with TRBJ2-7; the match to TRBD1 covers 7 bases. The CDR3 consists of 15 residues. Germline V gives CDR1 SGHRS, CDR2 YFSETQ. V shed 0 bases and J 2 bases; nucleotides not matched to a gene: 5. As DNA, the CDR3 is TGCGCCAGCAGCTTGGGACAGGGATTTACCTACGAGCAGTACTTC. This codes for CASSLGQGFTYEQYF.

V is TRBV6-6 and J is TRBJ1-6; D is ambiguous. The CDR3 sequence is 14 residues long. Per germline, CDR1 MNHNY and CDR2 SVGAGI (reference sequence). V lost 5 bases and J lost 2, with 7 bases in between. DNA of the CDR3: TGTGCCAGCAGTCGTGACACCTATAATTCACCCCTCCACTTT. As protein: CASSRDTYNSPLHF.

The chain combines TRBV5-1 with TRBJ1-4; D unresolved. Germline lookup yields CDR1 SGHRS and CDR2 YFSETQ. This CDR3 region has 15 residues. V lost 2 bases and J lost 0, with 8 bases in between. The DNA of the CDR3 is TGCGCCAGCAGCTTAACAGAAGCAACTAATGAAAAACTGTTTTTT. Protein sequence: CASSLTEATNEKLFF.

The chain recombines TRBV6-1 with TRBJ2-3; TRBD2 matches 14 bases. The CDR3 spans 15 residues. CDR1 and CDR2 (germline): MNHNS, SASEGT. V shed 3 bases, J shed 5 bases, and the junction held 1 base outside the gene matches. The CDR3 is CASSDGLAGGDTQYF. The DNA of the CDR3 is TGTGCCAGCAGTGACGGACTAGCGGGAGGAGATACGCAGTATTTT.

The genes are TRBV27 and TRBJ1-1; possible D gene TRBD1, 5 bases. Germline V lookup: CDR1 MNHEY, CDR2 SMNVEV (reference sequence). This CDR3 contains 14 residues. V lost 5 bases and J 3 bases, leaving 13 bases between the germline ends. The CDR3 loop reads CASSKDPGDTEAFF. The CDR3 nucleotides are TGTGCCAGCAGTAAGGACCCGGGGGACACTGAAGCTTTCTTT.

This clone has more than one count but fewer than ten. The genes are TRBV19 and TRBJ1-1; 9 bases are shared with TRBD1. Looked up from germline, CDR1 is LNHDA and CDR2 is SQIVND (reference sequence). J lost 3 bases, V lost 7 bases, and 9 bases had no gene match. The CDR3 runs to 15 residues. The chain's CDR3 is CASTRTGGSDTEAFF. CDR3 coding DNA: TGTGCCAGTACCCGAACAGGGGGCTCGGACACTGAAGCTTTCTTT.

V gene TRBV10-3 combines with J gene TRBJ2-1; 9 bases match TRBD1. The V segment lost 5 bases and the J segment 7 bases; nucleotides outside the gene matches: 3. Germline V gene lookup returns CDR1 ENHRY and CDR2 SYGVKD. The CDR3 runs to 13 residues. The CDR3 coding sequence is TGTGCCATCAGTACGGACAGGGGAAATGAGCAGTTCTTC. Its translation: CAISTDRGNEQFF.